The next 27 T cell receptor beta chains were all read from a single sample in a study of T cell changes during pregnancy in multiple sclerosis. Clones were sequenced by immunoSEQ multiplex PCR, and TCRdb holds only the in-frame ones, with some missing. The sample records some 40,000 clones, around nine tenths being singletons. The sequences come from CD4+ T cells from peripheral blood mononuclear cells, collected in the first trimester of pregnancy. Receptors were obtained from a female donor with multiple sclerosis, enrolled in a pregnancy study.

DNA for the CDR3: TGCGCCAGCAGCCAAAACAGGGGGCGCGAAAAACTGTTTTTT. It yields the protein CASSQNRGREKLFF. This chain connects TRBV4-3 to TRBJ1-4, with 9 bases lining up with TRBD1. This CDR3 comprises 14 residues. V shed 2 bases and J 8 bases; nucleotides not matched to a gene: 3. Germline-derived CDR1 and CDR2 are LGHNA and YSLEER.

The chain has TRBV7-6 and TRBJ2-7, with TRBD1 identical over 12 bases. Germline CDR1 and CDR2: SGHVS and FNYEAQ. The V gene end was trimmed by 4 bases and the J gene end by 2 bases; junction bases not matched to a gene: 9. CDR3 size: 17 residues. CDR3 sequence reads: CASSYPGTGGLTYEQYF. DNA for the CDR3: TGTGCCAGCAGCTACCCCGGGACAGGGGGCCTAACCTACGAGCAGTACTTC.

This rearrangement joins TRBV27 to TRBJ2-5; 7 bases match TRBD1. The CDR3 is 14 amino acids. Germline trimming cut 11 bases from V and 5 bases from J; bases unmatched to any gene: 14. CDR1 is MNHEY and CDR2 is SMNVEV in the germline V gene (reference sequence). The CDR3 loop reads CACRIGTAGETQYF. The DNA of the CDR3 is TGTGCCTGTAGGATAGGGACAGCTGGGGAGACCCAGTACTTC.

V usage is TRBV29-1 and J usage is TRBJ2-2; 7 bases match TRBD1. V shed 4 bases, J shed 0 bases, and the junction held 8 bases outside the gene matches. The CDR3 contains 16 residues. CDR1 SQVTM and CDR2 ANQGSEA come from the germline V gene. The CDR3 coding sequence is TGCAGCGTTGTAAAGGGGGCCACATCGAACACCGGGGAGCTGTTTTTT. Translation: CSVVKGATSNTGELFF.

The gene calls are TRBV7-6 and TRBJ2-2; the match to TRBD2 covers 7 bases. From germline, CDR1 is SGHVS and CDR2 FNYEAQ. With 5 bases clipped from V and 2 bases from J, the junction kept 5 bases outside the gene matches. This CDR3 is built from 15 residues. For the CDR3, the DNA is TGTGCCAGCAGCGCTACTAGCGTTAACACCGGGGAGCTGTTTTTT. Encoded protein: CASSATSVNTGELFF.

The chain carries TRBV7-9 and TRBJ2-1; the D gene is possibly TRBD1 (6 bases). Germline values: CDR1 SEHNR, CDR2 FQNEAQ (reference sequence). The ends were cut back, 6 bases at V and 6 bases at J, with 21 bases in the middle. CDR3 length: 16 residues. The CDR3 DNA sequence: TGTGCCAGCAGTTTGAGGGGGTCCCGGACAGTCAATGAGCAGTTCTTC. This translates into CASSLRGSRTVNEQFF.

This chain joins TRBV27 and TRBJ2-2; the match to TRBD2 covers 10 bases. Unmatched junction bases numbered 6, after V lost 7 bases and J lost 7 bases. This CDR3 spans 14 amino acids. CDR1 and CDR2 from the germline V gene are MNHEY and SMNVEV (reference sequence). The CDR3 reads CASTRGLAVGELFF. The CDR3 nucleotides read TGTGCCAGCACCCGAGGACTAGCGGTCGGGGAGCTGTTTTTT.

As to this clone: Other DNA sequences within the sample encode an identical CDR3. V usage is TRBV4-3 and J usage is TRBJ2-1; 7 nucleotides match TRBD2. This CDR3 has 14 amino acids. V gave up 4 bases and J gave up 5 bases; unmatched junction bases: 5. From germline, CDR1 is LGHNA and CDR2 YSLEER. The CDR3 nucleotides read TGCGCCAGCAGCCGTCGGCTAGCGGACAATGAGCAGTTCTTC. Translated: CASSRRLADNEQFF.

The V call is TRBV5-4, the J call TRBJ2-6, with D possibly TRBD1 on 6 matching bases. Per germline, CDR1 SGHNT and CDR2 YYREEE (reference sequence). CDR3 size: 17 residues. The V end was cut by 0 bases, the J end by 3 bases, with 13 bases between. The CDR3 sequence: CASSLGQGNGGANVLTF. CDR3 nucleotide sequence: TGTGCCAGCAGCTTGGGGCAGGGGAACGGTGGGGCCAACGTCCTGACTTTC.

This chain uses TRBV6-1 with TRBJ2-7; D might be TRBD1 (6 bases). Per the germline V gene, CDR1 is MNHNS and CDR2 is SASEGT. The CDR3 runs 19 residues. The V and J ends lost 2 bases and 1 base respectively, with 24 bases between them. CDR3 in DNA: TGTGCCAGCAGTGAAAGGGGGTGGGGCGGCTCATTGGGTTCCTACGAGCAGTACTTC. Protein: CASSERGWGGSLGSYEQYF.

The chain joins TRBV7-9 to TRBJ1-3, with D uncertain. Germline V lookup: CDR1 SEHNR, CDR2 FQNEAQ (reference sequence). V was clipped by 4 bases and J by 3 bases, with 13 bases between them. This CDR3 is built from 15 residues. The CDR3 spells CASSSWGGGGNTIYF. The CDR3 DNA reads TGTGCCAGCAGCTCCTGGGGAGGCGGTGGAAACACCATATATTTT.

V gene TRBV27 combines with J gene TRBJ1-1; tentative D call: TRBD1 (5 bases). Trimming cost V 1 base and J 3 bases, with 15 bases left between them. CDR3 size: 16 residues. Germline V gene lookup returns CDR1 MNHEY and CDR2 SMNVEV (reference sequence). The CDR3 coding sequence is TGTGCCAGCAGTTTATTTTTCAGGGCCCCGGACACTGAAGCTTTCTTT. This gives the protein CASSLFFRAPDTEAFF.

The genes are TRBV6-1 and TRBJ2-3, with 8 bases matching TRBD2. J was trimmed by 3 bases and V by 8 bases; bases with no gene match: 10. This CDR3 contains 15 residues. Germline V gene sequence: CDR1 MNHNS, CDR2 SASEGT. The CDR3 DNA reads as TGTGCCAGCTCGGCGGGGGGCGTAGGAACAGATACGCAGTATTTT. Translating gives CASSAGGVGTDTQYF.

The rearrangement uses TRBV27 and TRBJ2-7; 13 bases are a match to TRBD2. The CDR3 is 14 residues long. V shed 5 bases and J 7 bases; nucleotides not matched to a gene: 5. The germline CDR1 and CDR2 sequences are MNHEY and SMNVEV (reference sequence). This CDR3 reads CASSRLAGGSEQYF. Here the CDR3 DNA reads TGTGCCAGCAGTAGACTAGCGGGAGGCAGTGAGCAGTACTTC.

The V gene is TRBV9, the J gene TRBJ2-7; D may be TRBD1 (6 bases). The germline gives CDR1 SGDLS, CDR2 YYNGEE. This CDR3 is built from 15 residues. V was shortened by 5 bases and J by 2 bases, with 17 bases between the two germline ends. The CDR3 bases are TGTGCCAGCAGTCCCCCCCAGGGGAAGACCTACGAGCAGTACTTC. Its translation is CASSPPQGKTYEQYF. The full variable domain, completed using reference TRBV9 and TRBJ2-7, is DSGVTQTPKHLITATGQRVTLRCSPRSGDLSVYWYQQSLDQGLQFLIQYYNGEERAKGNILERFSAQQFPDLHSELNLSSLELGDSALYFCASSPPQGKTYEQYFGPGTRLTVT.

This clone has a single count. The rearrangement uses TRBV18 and TRBJ1-5; 8 positions match TRBD1. J gave up 4 bases and V 6 bases, and 11 bases lay outside the gene matches. The CDR3 sequence is 16 residues long. In germline, CDR1 is KGHSH, CDR2 LQKENI. The CDR3 DNA is TGTGCCAGCTCTCTTAACACCGGGACAGGTAATCAGCCCCAGCATTTT. It is translated as CASSLNTGTGNQPQHF.

V is TRBV5-1 and J is TRBJ1-2; 8 nucleotides align to TRBD1. Losses at the gene ends were 5 bases for V and 4 bases for J; bases not matched to a gene: 10. The length of the CDR3 is 15 residues. Germline V gene data show CDR1 as SGHRS and CDR2 as YFSETQ. The DNA of the CDR3 is TGCGCCAGCAGGACCGGACAGGGTGTCGGCTATGGCTACACCTTC. Translated, it gives CASRTGQGVGYGYTF.

The chain couples TRBV11-1 to TRBJ1-1; D is unresolved. This CDR3 region has 14 residues. V dropped 5 bases and J dropped 9 bases, with 19 bases sitting between them. Germline CDR1 is SGHAT and CDR2 is FQDESV (reference sequence). The CDR3 is CASSERMGSVKAFF. The CDR3 bases are TGTGCCAGCAGCGAGCGGATGGGGAGTGTAAAAGCTTTCTTT.

The table lists this clone with a count of one. This chain uses TRBV7-8 with TRBJ2-2; the match to TRBD2 covers 8 bases. Germline V gene data show CDR1 as SGHVS and CDR2 as FQNEAQ. The length of the CDR3 is 16 residues. With V trimmed by 5 bases and J by 5 bases, 10 bases remained unmatched. As DNA, the CDR3 is TGTGCCAGCAGCCTTAGTCCGGGAGGGCGAACCGGGGAGCTGTTTTTT. Protein sequence: CASSLSPGGRTGELFF.

Of note for this clone: The sample carries other DNA sequences with the same CDR3. The chain couples TRBV27 to TRBJ2-2; no clear D gene. Per germline, CDR1 MNHEY and CDR2 SMNVEV (reference sequence). V was shortened by 3 bases and J by 1 base, with 6 bases between the two germline ends. CDR3 length: 14 residues. The CDR3 region is CASSFGGNTGELFF. The CDR3 DNA reads TGTGCCAGCAGTTTTGGCGGGAACACCGGGGAGCTGTTTTTT.

This clone occurred a few times. J is TRBJ1-1 and V is TRBV9; perhaps TRBD1 as D (6 bases). The V gene lost 10 bases and the J gene lost 0 bases, with 13 bases spanning the gap. Per germline, CDR1 SGDLS and CDR2 YYNGEE. The CDR3 covers 13 residues. CDR3 sequence reads: CASRGQLNTEAFF. DNA of the CDR3: TGTGCCTCACGCGGACAGCTGAACACTGAAGCTTTCTTT.

This clone has a handful of counts. The chain carries TRBV29-1 and TRBJ2-4, with a tentative D call TRBD2 (6 bases). CDR3 length equals 14 residues. V lost 6 bases, J lost 1 base, and 13 bases lay in between. The germline gives CDR1 SQVTM, CDR2 ANQGSEA. CDR3 in DNA: TGCAGCGTCGTTGTTCGGGGGGCCAAAAACATTCAGTACTTC. Protein sequence: CSVVVRGAKNIQYF.

The rearrangement uses TRBV5-1 and TRBJ1-5, with unresolved D. The germline V gene encodes CDR1 SGHRS and CDR2 YFSETQ. V lost 1 base to trimming and J lost 4 bases, with 12 bases between them. The CDR3 covers 15 residues. Here the CDR3 DNA reads TGCGCCAGCAGCTTGTCAGGAGGGCGGAATCAGCCCCAGCATTTT. Its translation is CASSLSGGRNQPQHF. The full variable domain, rest sourced from reference TRBV5-1 and TRBJ1-5, is KAGVTQTPRYLIKTRGQQVTLSCSPISGHRSVSWYQQTPGQGLQFLFEYFSETQRNKGNFPGRFSGRQFSNSRSEMNVSTLELGDSALYLCASSLSGGRNQPQHFGDGTRLSIL.

This CDR3 is CASSEDRGLGYGYTF. CDR3 bases: TGTGCCAGCTCAGAGGACAGGGGGCTCGGCTATGGCTACACCTTC. The chain recombines TRBV18 with TRBJ1-2; 11 bases line up with TRBD1. CDR1 and CDR2 (germline): KGHSH, LQKENI. The CDR3 is made up of 15 amino acids. V lost 5 bases and J lost 4; bases outside the gene matches: 6.

V and J are TRBV7-6 and TRBJ1-2; possible D gene TRBD1, 6 bases. The CDR3 loop spans 13 amino acids. V was shortened by 1 base and J by 7 bases, with 10 bases between the two germline ends. Germline CDR1 and CDR2: SGHVS and FNYEAQ. The CDR3 loop is CASSLDRASGYTF. CDR3 DNA: TGTGCCAGCAGCTTAGACAGGGCGAGTGGCTACACCTTC.

The chain has TRBV19 and TRBJ2-1, with 14 nucleotides matching TRBD2. The CDR3 has 16 residues. The germline gives CDR1 LNHDA, CDR2 SQIVND (reference sequence). J lost 5 bases, V lost 1 base, and 1 base had no gene match. The DNA for the CDR3 is TGTGCCAGTAGTATAGTGGGACTAGCGGGAGACAATGAGCAGTTCTTC. Its translation: CASSIVGLAGDNEQFF.

V and J are TRBV10-2 and TRBJ1-2; 10 bases are shared with TRBD1. After removal of 8 bases from V and 8 bases from J, the junction contained 5 bases not matched to a gene. This CDR3 contains 12 residues. Germline CDR1 and CDR2: WSHSY and SAAADI. The CDR3 loop is CASRQGAEGYTF. CDR3 in DNA: TGCGCCAGCCGACAGGGGGCGGAAGGCTACACCTTC.